The clone carrying this TCR beta chain has at least ten counts. Its antigen is not known. Quantitative 5'-RACE with molecular barcodes produced the TCR beta libraries. TCRdb called the 5' RACE reads again in MiXCR, with one record for every CDR3 protein. The sample lists approximately 130,000 distinct CDR3 sequences, approximately 10% occurring once. The source of the sample is a study of CD8 T cells in ankylosing spondylitis. The study, taken as a whole, reports: Several of the motif variants were reported before in synovial fluid and blood from reactive arthritis. Several highly homologous variants made up a TCR beta motif, and this motif appeared characteristic of ankylosing spondylitis blood.

There are 15 residues in the CDR3. Germline-derived CDR1 and CDR2 are ENHRY and SYGVKD. The V gene lost 6 bases and the J gene lost 0 bases, with 11 bases spanning the gap. The chain couples TRBV10-3 to TRBJ1-4; D remains ambiguous. The clonotype was recovered from a female donor with ankylosing spondylitis or in good health (not recorded which). The material sequenced was blood, either unsorted or a sorted T cell fraction (not recorded which). The CDR3 here is CAISATTSTNEKLFF. CDR3 sequence (DNA): TGTGCCATCAGCGCTACGACGTCAACTAATGAAAAACTGTTTTTT.